These 10 T cell receptor beta chains came from one sample sequenced in a study of cytomegalovirus exposure and HLA in healthy donors. The PCR employed 60 Vbeta primers together with 13 Jbeta primers. The assay was immunoSEQ multiplex PCR, and TCRdb's table has in-frame clones only and misses some. The sample includes 130,000 to 150,000 clones, under 80% of them seen just once. Sequences were obtained from PBMCs. The receptor source for this set is a male donor in good health and CMV-seronegative.

The V and J genes are TRBV12-5 and TRBJ1-1; D is possibly TRBD1 (5 bases). With 7 bases removed from V and 10 bases from J, the gap between germline ends came to 13 bases. This CDR3 comprises 11 residues. CDR1 and CDR2 (germline): LGHNT, FRNRAP. CDR3 nucleotides: TGTGCTAGTGCCTCTGGGGGGGTAGCTTTCTTT. Amino acids: CASASGGVAFF.

V usage is TRBV7-9 and J usage is TRBJ1-6; no firm D call. Germline lookup yields CDR1 SEHNR and CDR2 FQNEAQ (reference sequence). CDR3 length: 11 amino acids. Trimming removed 5 bases at V and 7 bases at J, with 3 bases between. The CDR3 coding sequence is TGTGCCAGCAGCCTGAATTCACCCCTCCACTTT. Translation: CASSLNSPLHF.

This chain joins TRBV19 and TRBJ2-2, with 7 bases fitting TRBD2. This CDR3 has 17 residues. V lost 2 bases, J lost 1 base, and 7 bases stayed unmatched. CDR1 is LNHDA and CDR2 is SQIVND in the germline V gene (reference sequence). The CDR3 nucleotides read TGTGCCAGTAGTATACTTCCTAGCGGAGGGAACACCGGGGAGCTGTTTTTT. Protein: CASSILPSGGNTGELFF.

The V and J genes are TRBV4-3 and TRBJ2-1; 12 nucleotides match TRBD2. Germline-derived CDR1 and CDR2 are LGHNA and YSLEER. CDR3 length: 15 residues. Losses at the gene ends were 3 bases for V and 6 bases for J; bases not matched to a gene: 3. The CDR3: CASSHPGLAGNEQFF. The CDR3, as DNA: TGCGCCAGCAGCCATCCGGGACTAGCGGGCAATGAGCAGTTCTTC.

This clone has just one count. This chain joins TRBV9 and TRBJ2-2, with TRBD1 matching 7 bases. Germline CDR1 SGDLS, CDR2 YYNGEE. After removal of 0 bases from V and 6 bases from J, the junction contained 11 bases not matched to a gene. The CDR3 sequence is 17 residues long. This CDR3 reads CASSVEFRDRHPGELFF. The CDR3 coding sequence is TGTGCCAGCAGCGTAGAATTCCGGGACAGACATCCCGGGGAGCTGTTTTTT.

This clone is a singleton in its sample. CDR3 loop: CSVGPRQTDTQYF. CDR3 in DNA: TGCAGCGTTGGCCCCCGCCAGACAGATACGCAGTATTTT. The rearrangement joins TRBV29-1 to TRBJ2-3; D is undetermined. The V gene lost 4 bases and the J gene lost 3 bases, with 11 bases spanning the gap. The germline V gene has CDR1 SQVTM and CDR2 ANQGSEA. This CDR3 spans 13 amino acids.

V is TRBV5-1 and J is TRBJ2-7; the D gene is possibly TRBD1 (6 bases). The CDR3 spans 12 residues. Germline V gives CDR1 SGHRS, CDR2 YFSETQ. V lost 2 bases, J lost 5 bases, and 8 bases lay in between. The CDR3 region is CASSLQGHEQYF. The CDR3 nucleotides read TGCGCCAGCAGCTTACAGGGACACGAGCAGTACTTC.

The chain uses TRBV30 and TRBJ2-7; tentatively, D is TRBD1 (6 bases). The CDR3 spans 15 residues. Germline CDR1 is GTSNPN and CDR2 is SVGIG (reference sequence). V lost 5 bases to trimming and J lost 4 bases, with 21 bases between them. CDR3 protein: CAWVETGKSSYEQYF. CDR3 in DNA: TGTGCCTGGGTTGAGACAGGTAAATCGAGTTACGAGCAGTACTTC.

The chain links TRBV6-1 to TRBJ1-1, with D hard to call. Germline CDR1 reads MNHNS; CDR2 reads SASEGT. Trimming cost V 6 bases and J 0 bases, with 8 bases left between them. The CDR3 extends over 13 amino acids. The CDR3 DNA sequence: TGTGCCAGCAGGGCCGTTATGAACACTGAAGCTTTCTTT. Translation: CASRAVMNTEAFF.

The chain couples TRBV19 to TRBJ1-2; TRBD1 matches at 9 bases. CDR1 is LNHDA and CDR2 is SQIVND in the germline V gene (reference sequence). The length of the CDR3 is 14 residues. The V segment lost 5 bases and the J segment 6 bases; nucleotides outside the gene matches: 7. The CDR3 spells CASSLTGGENGYTF. The CDR3 region has the DNA TGTGCCAGTAGTCTCACAGGGGGCGAGAATGGCTACACCTTC.